This T cell receptor beta chain was documented in a study of CD8+CD57+ T cells in acquired aplastic anemia. On the study more broadly: Sorted CD4+ and CD8+ cells yielded roughly 3 ug of DNA on average.

CDR1 is SGHVS, CDR2 FQNEAQ, per germline. The CDR3 extends over 14 amino acids. V was clipped by 5 bases and J by 3 bases; unmatched bases: 4. CDR3 and TCR beta VDJ profiling relied on genomic DNA as the template. From the reads, TCRdb called clonotypes with MiXCR, one entry per CDR3 protein. The sample lists about 130,000 distinct CDR3 sequences, 48% occurring once. The chain joins TRBV7-8 to TRBJ2-3, with 8 nucleotides matching TRBD2. Specimen: sorted CD4+, CD8+, or CD8+CD57+ T cells (not recorded which) from PBMCs. The source of this sequence is a human donor in good health, serving as a control. The CDR3: CASSARGGTDTQYF. CDR3 DNA sequence: TGTGCCAGCAGCGCCCGGGGGGGGACAGATACGCAGTATTTT.